Sequencing of this TCR beta chain was carried out in a study of response to subunit inactivated influenza vaccine. TCRdb recomputed calls from the RT-PCR reads with MiXCR, one row per CDR3 protein. The table has roughly 700,000 distinct CDR3 sequences, approximately 15% seen once; the top ten hold roughly 6.4%. This clonotype was observed many times. Its antigen is unidentified. CDR1 SGHRS and CDR2 YFSETQ come from the germline V gene. The CDR3 loop spans 15 amino acids. Germline trimming cut 1 base from V and 6 bases from J; bases unmatched to any gene: 4. Study-wide findings and caveats: Only a handful of new T cells, the authors suggested, are recruited with each seasonal influenza vaccination.

This receptor was obtained from a man aged 45 to 65 who received an inactivated influenza vaccine. The V and J genes are TRBV5-1 and TRBJ1-4, with 9 bases aligning to TRBD1. The material was PBMCs from blood, obtained around 15 days before vaccination. In DNA form, the CDR3 reads TGCGCCAGCAGCTTGAACACAGGGGGCGATGAAAAACTGTTTTTT. Protein: CASSLNTGGDEKLFF.